This TCR beta chain comes out of a study of shared clonotypes between healthy human individuals. Worth noting for this clone: The antigen remains unidentified.

Across several immunoSEQ plates, the genomic DNA of each subset was split evenly. PCR replicates performed on unsorted PBMC used 300 ng DNA, 28,000 or so T cell genomes. Per the original data handling: Sequence data from immunoSEQ were junction-only and lacked quality scores; consequently, filtering differed. Only in-frame clones appear in the TCRdb table, and some are missing; sequencing was by immunoSEQ multiplex PCR. The DNA was the basis for D and trimming; V, J and clone size are from that table. Of 490,000 or so clones in the sample, 70% to 80% are singletons; the top ten hold over 10%. Notes on the study in general: Tissue TCR repertoires likely differ from these blood-only repertoires.

The CDR3 loop spans 16 amino acids. J lost 4 bases, V lost 4 bases, and 12 bases had no gene match. Germline CDR1 SGHNT, CDR2 YYREEE (reference sequence). The sequenced sample was PBMCs. The sequence derives from a woman aged 35 to 49 in good health. Some clones in this sample may be carry-over from other donors' samples. The chain is built from TRBV5-4 and TRBJ1-1; 8 bases map to TRBD1. The CDR3 loop reads CASSPLPGGLGTEAFF. Written as DNA, the CDR3 is TGTGCCAGCAGCCCTCTTCCAGGGGGCTTGGGCACTGAAGCTTTCTTT.